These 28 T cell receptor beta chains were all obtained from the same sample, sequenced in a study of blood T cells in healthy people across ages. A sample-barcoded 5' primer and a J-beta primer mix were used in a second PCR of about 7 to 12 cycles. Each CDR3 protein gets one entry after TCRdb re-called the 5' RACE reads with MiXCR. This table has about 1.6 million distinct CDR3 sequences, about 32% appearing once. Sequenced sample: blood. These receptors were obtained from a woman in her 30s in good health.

This CDR3 reads CSGSPGVLWGYTF. The CDR3 DNA reads TGCAGCGGTTCCCCCGGGGTTTTATGGGGCTACACCTTC. This chain links TRBV20-1 with TRBJ1-2; D gene unclear. Germline-derived CDR1 and CDR2 are DFQATT and SNEGSKA (reference sequence). The CDR3 runs 13 residues.

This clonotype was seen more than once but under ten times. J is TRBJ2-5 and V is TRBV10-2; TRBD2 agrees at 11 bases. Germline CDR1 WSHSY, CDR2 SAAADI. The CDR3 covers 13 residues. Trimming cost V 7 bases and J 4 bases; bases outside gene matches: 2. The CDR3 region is CASTGLAGETQYF. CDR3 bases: TGCGCCAGCACCGGACTAGCGGGAGAGACCCAGTACTTC.

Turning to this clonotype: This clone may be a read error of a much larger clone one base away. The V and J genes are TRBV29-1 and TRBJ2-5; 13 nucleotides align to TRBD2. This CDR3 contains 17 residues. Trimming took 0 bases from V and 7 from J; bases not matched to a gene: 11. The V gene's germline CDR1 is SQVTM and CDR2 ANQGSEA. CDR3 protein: CSVEDRLTSGRTVTQYF. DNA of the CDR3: TGCAGCGTTGAAGATCGTTTGACTAGCGGGAGGACAGTGACCCAGTACTTC.

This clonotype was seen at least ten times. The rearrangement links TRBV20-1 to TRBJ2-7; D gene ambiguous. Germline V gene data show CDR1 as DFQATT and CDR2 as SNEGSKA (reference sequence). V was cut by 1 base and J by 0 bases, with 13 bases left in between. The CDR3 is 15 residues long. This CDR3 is CSARASVIGSYEQYF. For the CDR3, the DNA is TGCAGTGCTAGAGCCTCAGTAATCGGCTCCTACGAGCAGTACTTC.

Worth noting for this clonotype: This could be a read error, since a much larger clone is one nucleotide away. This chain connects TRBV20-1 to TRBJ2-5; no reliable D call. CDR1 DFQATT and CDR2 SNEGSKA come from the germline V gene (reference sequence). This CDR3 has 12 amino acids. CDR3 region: CSANSPQETRYF. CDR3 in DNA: TGCAGTGCTAATAGTCCCCAAGAGACCCGGTACTTC.

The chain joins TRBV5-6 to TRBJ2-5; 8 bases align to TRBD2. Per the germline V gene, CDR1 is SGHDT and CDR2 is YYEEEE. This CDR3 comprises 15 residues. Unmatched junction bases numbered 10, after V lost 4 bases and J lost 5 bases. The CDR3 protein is CASSGTTGREETQYF. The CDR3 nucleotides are TGTGCCAGCAGCGGGACTACCGGGAGGGAGGAGACCCAGTACTTC.

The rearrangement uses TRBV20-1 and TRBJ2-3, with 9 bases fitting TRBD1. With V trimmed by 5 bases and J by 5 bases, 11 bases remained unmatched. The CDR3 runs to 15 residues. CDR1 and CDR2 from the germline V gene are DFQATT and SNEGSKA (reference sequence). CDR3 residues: CSAGSGQGKRDTQYF. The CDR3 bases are TGCAGTGCTGGGTCAGGACAGGGGAAGAGAGATACGCAGTATTTT.

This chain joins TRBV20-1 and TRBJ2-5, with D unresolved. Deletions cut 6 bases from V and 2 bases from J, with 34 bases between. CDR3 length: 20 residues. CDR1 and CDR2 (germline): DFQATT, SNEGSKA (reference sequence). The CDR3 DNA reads TGCAGTGCCCCACAGAAGAATTGGCCCCACCTAGACAAATCACAAGAGACCCAGTACTTC. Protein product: CSAPQKNWPHLDKSQETQYF.

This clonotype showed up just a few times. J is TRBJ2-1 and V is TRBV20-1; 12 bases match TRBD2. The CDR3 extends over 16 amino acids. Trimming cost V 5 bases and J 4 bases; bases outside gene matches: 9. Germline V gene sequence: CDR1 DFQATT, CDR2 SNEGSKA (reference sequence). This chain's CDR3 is CSAVMPSGRGYNEQFF. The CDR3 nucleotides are TGCAGTGCTGTGATGCCTAGCGGGAGGGGGTACAATGAGCAGTTCTTC.

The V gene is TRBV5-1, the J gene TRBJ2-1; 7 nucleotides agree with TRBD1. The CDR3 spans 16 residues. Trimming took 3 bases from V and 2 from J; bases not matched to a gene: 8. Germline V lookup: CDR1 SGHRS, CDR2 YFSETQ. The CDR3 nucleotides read TGCGCCAGCAGCTGGACCGGGACAGACCCCTACAATGAGCAGTTCTTC. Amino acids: CASSWTGTDPYNEQFF.

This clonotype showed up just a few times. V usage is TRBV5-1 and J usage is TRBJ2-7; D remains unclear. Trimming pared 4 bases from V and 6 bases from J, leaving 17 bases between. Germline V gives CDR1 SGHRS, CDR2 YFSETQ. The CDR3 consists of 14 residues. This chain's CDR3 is CASSPSSLTGEQYF. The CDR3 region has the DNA TGCGCCAGCAGCCCCAGCAGCCTAACCGGCGAGCAGTACTTC.

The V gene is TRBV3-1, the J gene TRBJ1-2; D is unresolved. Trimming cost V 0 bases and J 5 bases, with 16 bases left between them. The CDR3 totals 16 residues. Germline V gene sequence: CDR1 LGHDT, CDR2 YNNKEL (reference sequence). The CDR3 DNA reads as TGTGCCAGCAGCCAAGAGACGGCCCCTTCGGGATATGGCTACACCTTC. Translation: CASSQETAPSGYGYTF.

CDR3 residues: CSARPTLADSSYNEQFF. CDR3 sequence (DNA): TGCAGTGCTAGGCCAACTTTAGCGGATAGCTCCTACAATGAGCAGTTCTTC. This chain connects TRBV20-1 to TRBJ2-1; a weak D match, TRBD2 (6 bases). CDR1 DFQATT and CDR2 SNEGSKA come from the germline V gene (reference sequence). V lost 3 bases and J 0 bases, leaving 18 bases between the germline ends. The CDR3 length is 17 residues.

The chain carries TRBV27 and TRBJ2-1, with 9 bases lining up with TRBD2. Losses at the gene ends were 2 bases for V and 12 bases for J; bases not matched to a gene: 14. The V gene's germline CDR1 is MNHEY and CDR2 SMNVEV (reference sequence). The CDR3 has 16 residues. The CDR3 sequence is CASSLERLAGYDRQFF. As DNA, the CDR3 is TGTGCCAGCAGTTTAGAACGGCTAGCGGGATATGATCGGCAGTTCTTC.

This chain's CDR3 is CASRVRRGSNQPQHF. CDR3 nucleotide sequence: TGTGCCAGCAGGGTCCGCCGGGGTAGCAATCAGCCCCAGCATTTT. The chain joins TRBV28 to TRBJ1-5; no reliable D call. This CDR3 is 15 amino acids long. V was shortened by 6 bases and J by 0 bases, with 12 bases between the two germline ends. Germline CDR1 and CDR2: MDHEN and SYDVKM.

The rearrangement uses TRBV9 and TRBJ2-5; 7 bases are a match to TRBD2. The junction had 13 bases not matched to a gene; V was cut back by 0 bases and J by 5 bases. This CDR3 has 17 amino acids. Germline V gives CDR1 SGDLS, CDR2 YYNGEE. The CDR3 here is CASSVAGGLAEGETQYF. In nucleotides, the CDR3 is TGTGCCAGCAGCGTAGCAGGTGGGCTAGCGGAGGGGGAGACCCAGTACTTC.

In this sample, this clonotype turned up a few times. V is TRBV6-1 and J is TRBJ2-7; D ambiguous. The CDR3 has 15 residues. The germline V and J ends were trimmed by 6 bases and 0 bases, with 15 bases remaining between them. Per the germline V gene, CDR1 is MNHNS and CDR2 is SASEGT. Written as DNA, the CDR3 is TGTGCCAGCAGAGAATATTTCTTGAGCTCCTACGAGCAGTACTTC. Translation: CASREYFLSSYEQYF.

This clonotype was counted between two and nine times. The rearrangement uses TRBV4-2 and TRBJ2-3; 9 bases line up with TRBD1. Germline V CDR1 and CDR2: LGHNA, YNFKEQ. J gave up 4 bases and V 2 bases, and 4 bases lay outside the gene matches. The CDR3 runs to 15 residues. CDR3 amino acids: CASSQPGQGSDTQYF. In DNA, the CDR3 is TGTGCCAGCAGCCAACCGGGACAGGGCTCAGATACGCAGTATTTT.

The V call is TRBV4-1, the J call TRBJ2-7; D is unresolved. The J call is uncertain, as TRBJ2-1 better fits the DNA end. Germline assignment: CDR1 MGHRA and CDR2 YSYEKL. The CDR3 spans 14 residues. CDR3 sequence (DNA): TGCGCCAGCAGCCATTACACAAGGGAAGGGGAGCAGTTCTTC. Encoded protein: CASSHYTREGEQFF.

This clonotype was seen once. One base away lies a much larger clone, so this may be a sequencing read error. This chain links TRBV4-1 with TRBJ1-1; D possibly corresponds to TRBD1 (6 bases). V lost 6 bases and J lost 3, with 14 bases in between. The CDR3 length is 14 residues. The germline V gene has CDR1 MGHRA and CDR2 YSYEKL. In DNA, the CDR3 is TGCGCCAGCAGAGGGACGGCAGGGGACACTGAAGCTTTCTTT. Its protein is CASRGTAGDTEAFF.

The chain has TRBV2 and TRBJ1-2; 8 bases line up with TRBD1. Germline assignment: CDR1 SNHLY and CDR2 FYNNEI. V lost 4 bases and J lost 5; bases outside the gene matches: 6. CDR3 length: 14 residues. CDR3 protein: CASSVQGGVYGYTF. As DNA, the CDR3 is TGTGCCAGCAGTGTACAGGGGGGGGTATATGGCTACACCTTC.

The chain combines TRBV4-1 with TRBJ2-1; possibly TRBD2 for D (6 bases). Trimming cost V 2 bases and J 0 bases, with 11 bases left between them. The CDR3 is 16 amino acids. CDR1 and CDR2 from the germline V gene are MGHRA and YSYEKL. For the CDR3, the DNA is TGCGCCAGCAGCCAAAATCTAGCGAGCTCCTACAATGAGCAGTTCTTC. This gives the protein CASSQNLASSYNEQFF.

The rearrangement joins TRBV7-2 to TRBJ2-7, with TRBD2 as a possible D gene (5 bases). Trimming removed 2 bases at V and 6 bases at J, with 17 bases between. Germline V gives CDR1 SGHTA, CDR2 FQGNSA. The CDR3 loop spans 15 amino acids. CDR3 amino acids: CASSLKYGGAAEQYF. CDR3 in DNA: TGTGCCAGCAGCTTAAAGTATGGAGGAGCGGCCGAGCAGTACTTC.

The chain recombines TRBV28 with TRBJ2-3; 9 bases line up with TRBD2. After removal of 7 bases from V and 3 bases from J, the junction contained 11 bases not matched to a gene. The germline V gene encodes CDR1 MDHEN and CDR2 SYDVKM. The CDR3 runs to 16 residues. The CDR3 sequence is CASTSPAGGGTDTQYF. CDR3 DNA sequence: TGTGCCAGCACTTCGCCAGCGGGAGGAGGGACAGATACGCAGTATTTT.

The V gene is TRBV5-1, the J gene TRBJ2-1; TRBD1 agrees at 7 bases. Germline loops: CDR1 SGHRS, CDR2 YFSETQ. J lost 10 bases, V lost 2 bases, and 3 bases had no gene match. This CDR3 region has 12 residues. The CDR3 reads CASSFTGEEQFF. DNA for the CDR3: TGCGCCAGCAGCTTCACAGGGGAAGAGCAGTTCTTC. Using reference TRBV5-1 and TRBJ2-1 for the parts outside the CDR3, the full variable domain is KAGVTQTPRYLIKTRGQQVTLSCSPISGHRSVSWYQQTPGQGLQFLFEYFSETQRNKGNFPGRFSGRQFSNSRSEMNVSTLELGDSALYLCASSFTGEEQFFGPGTRLTVL.

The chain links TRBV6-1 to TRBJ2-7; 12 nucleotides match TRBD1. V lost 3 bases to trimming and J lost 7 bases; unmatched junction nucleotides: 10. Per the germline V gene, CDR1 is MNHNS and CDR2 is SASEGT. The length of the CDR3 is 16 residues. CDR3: CASSELGTGGGGEQYF. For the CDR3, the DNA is TGTGCCAGCAGTGAGCTCGGGACAGGGGGCGGCGGAGAGCAGTACTTC.

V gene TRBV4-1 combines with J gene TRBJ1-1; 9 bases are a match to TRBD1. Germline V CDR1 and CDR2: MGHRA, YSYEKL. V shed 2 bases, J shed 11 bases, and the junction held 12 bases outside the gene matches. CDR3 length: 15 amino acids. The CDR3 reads CASSQRPGQGFEAFF. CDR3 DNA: TGCGCCAGCAGCCAACGACCGGGACAGGGTTTTGAGGCTTTCTTT.

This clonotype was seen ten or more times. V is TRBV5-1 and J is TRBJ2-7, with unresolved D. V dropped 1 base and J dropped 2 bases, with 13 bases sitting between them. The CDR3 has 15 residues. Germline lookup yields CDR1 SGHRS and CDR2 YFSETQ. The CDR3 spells CASSLNSAATYEQYF. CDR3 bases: TGCGCCAGCAGCTTGAATTCGGCGGCAACCTACGAGCAGTACTTC.